The following is a T cell receptor (beta chain) sequence with its context. This specimen belongs to a study of blood T cell repertoires in COVID-19. The data were produced by immunoSEQ multiplex PCR, yet TCRdb's version contains in-frame clones alone and is incomplete. The profile covers around 440,000 clones, with approximately 88% appearing a single time and 10% to 15% taken by the ten largest. The germline V gene has CDR1 LNHDA and CDR2 SQIVND (reference sequence). The length of the CDR3 is 13 residues. Trimming removed 10 bases from V and 8 bases from J, with 17 bases in between. The sample consisted of peripheral blood. This receptor was taken from a woman aged 50 to 60 with COVID-19, enrolled during active disease. The J gene is TRBJ1-4, the V gene TRBV19; D is perhaps TRBD1 (5 bases). The CDR3, as DNA: TGTGCCACACGACAAGGGGAGGGGGAAAAACTGTTTTTT. Its protein product is CATRQGEGEKLFF.